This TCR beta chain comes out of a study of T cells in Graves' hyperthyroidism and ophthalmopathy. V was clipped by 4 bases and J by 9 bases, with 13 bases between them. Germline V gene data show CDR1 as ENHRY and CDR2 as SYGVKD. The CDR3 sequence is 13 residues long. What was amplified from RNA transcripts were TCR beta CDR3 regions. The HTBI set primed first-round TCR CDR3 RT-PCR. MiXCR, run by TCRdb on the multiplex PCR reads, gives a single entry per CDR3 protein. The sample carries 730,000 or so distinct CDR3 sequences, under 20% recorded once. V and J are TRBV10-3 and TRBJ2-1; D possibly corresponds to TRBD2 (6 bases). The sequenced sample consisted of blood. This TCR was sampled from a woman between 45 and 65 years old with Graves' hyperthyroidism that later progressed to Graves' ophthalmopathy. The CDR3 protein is CAISGRGRVEQFF. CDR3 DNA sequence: TGTGCCATCAGTGGGCGGGGAAGGGTTGAGCAGTTCTTC.